The TCR beta chain under discussion was sequenced for a study of cytomegalovirus exposure and HLA in healthy donors. Study observations and caveats: Researchers catalogued under 200 TCR beta chains as cytomegalovirus-associated. One later analysis reportedly identified an Asian-associated ancestry cluster that showed fewer N-insertions than the 666-donor mean. TCR beta V- and J-gene trimming was later associated with a missense DCLRE1C variant.

This PCR relied on a set of 60 Vbeta primers and 13 Jbeta primers. The assay was immunoSEQ multiplex PCR, and TCRdb's table has in-frame clones only and misses some. This repertoire shows 140,000 to 150,000 clones, about 70% found once; its top ten account for about 2.2%. Unrecorded immune exposure was likely among donors, who were nominally healthy when sampled. Germline CDR1 is MDHEN and CDR2 is SYDVKM. The CDR3 contains 12 residues. Deletions cut 5 bases from V and 5 bases from J, with 9 bases between. This clone was observed a handful of times. The antigen remains unidentified. Sample: PBMCs. This clonotype was obtained from a woman between 55 and 75 years old in good health and CMV-seropositive. This chain links TRBV28 with TRBJ1-1; D ambiguous. CDR3 protein: CASSKEGTEAFF. CDR3 nucleotides: TGTGCCAGCAGTAAAGAGGGAACTGAAGCTTTCTTT.